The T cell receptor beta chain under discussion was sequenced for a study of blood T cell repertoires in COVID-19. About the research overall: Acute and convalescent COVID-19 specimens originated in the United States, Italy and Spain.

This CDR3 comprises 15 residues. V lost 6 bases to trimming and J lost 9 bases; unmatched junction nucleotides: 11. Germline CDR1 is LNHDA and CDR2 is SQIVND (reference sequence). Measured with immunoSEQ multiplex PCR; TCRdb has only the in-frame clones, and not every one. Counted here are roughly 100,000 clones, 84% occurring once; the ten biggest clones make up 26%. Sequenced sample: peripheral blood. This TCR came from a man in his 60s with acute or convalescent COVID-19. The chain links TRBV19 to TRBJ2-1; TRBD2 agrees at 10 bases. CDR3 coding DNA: TGTGCCAGTAGACCTAGAGCGGGAGGGTTGGGTGAGCAGTTCTTC. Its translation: CASRPRAGGLGEQFF.